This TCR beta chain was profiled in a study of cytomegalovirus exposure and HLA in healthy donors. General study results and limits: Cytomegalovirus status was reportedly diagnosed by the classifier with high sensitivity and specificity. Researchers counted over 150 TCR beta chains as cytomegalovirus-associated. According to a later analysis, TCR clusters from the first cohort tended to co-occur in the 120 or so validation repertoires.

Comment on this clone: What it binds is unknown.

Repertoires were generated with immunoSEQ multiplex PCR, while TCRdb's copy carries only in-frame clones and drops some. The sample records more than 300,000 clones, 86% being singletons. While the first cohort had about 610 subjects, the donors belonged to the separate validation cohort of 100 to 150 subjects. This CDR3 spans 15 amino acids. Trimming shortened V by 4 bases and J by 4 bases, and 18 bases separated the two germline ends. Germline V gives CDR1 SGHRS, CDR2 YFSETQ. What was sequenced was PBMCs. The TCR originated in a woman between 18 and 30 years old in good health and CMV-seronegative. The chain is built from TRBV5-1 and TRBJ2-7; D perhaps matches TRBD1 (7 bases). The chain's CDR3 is CASSALTGRQYEQYF. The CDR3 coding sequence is TGCGCCAGCAGCGCGTTGACAGGGAGGCAGTACGAGCAGTACTTC.